Listed here are 29 T cell receptor beta chains from one sample, sequenced in a study of metastatic and nonmetastatic thyroid tumors. TCRdb used MiXCR to call clones anew from the PCR reads. The repertoire holds about 24,000 clones, with 15% to 20% as singletons. Patients were all untreated before their thyroid surgery. The source material was blood. Receptors originate from a male donor with papillary thyroid cancer or a benign thyroid nodule (not recorded which). Some clones in this sample may be carry-over from other donors' samples.

In its sample, this clone ranks as medium-sized. The rearrangement joins TRBV11-2 to TRBJ2-7, with D perhaps matching TRBD1 (5 bases). V lost 5 bases, J lost 2 bases, and 7 bases lay in between. The germline V gene encodes CDR1 SGHAT and CDR2 FQNNGV. This CDR3 spans 12 amino acids. CDR3 in amino acids: CASSPTAYEQYF. The CDR3 DNA sequence: TGTGCCAGCAGCCCGACAGCCTACGAGCAGTACTTC.

There are many counts of this clone. The rearrangement links TRBV9 to TRBJ2-3; possibly TRBD2 for D (6 bases). The CDR3 has 16 amino acids. The V end was cut by 4 bases, the J end by 5 bases, with 20 bases between. Germline V lookup: CDR1 SGDLS, CDR2 YYNGEE. As DNA, the CDR3 is TGTGCCAGCAGCTCGGGGGTATCTAGCCCACAAGATACGCAGTATTTT. Protein product: CASSSGVSSPQDTQYF.

The count of this clone is one. V is TRBV30 and J is TRBJ2-3; 9 nucleotides line up with TRBD1. With 0 bases clipped from V and 3 bases from J, the junction kept 4 bases outside the gene matches. Germline CDR1 is GTSNPN and CDR2 is SVGIG (reference sequence). The CDR3 has 15 amino acids. CDR3: CAWSVQGAPTDTQYF. In nucleotides, the CDR3 is TGTGCCTGGAGTGTACAGGGGGCGCCAACAGATACGCAGTATTTT.

J is TRBJ2-7 and V is TRBV6-5, with 12 bases identical to TRBD2. This CDR3 has 15 amino acids. With 8 bases clipped from V and 6 bases from J, the junction kept 11 bases outside the gene matches. Germline V gives CDR1 MNHEY, CDR2 SVGAGI. The CDR3: CASATSGRTNGEQYF. Written as DNA, the CDR3 is TGTGCCAGCGCTACTAGCGGGAGGACCAACGGCGAGCAGTACTTC.

This clone was counted ten times or more. The V gene is TRBV20-1, the J gene TRBJ1-6; D ambiguous. Trimming cost V 0 bases and J 8 bases, with 14 bases left between them. Looked up from germline, CDR1 is DFQATT and CDR2 is SNEGSKA (reference sequence). This CDR3 is built from 15 residues. The CDR3 nucleotides read TGCAGTGCTAGAGAAACGACGGGCCGATATTCACCCCTCCACTTT. The encoded protein is CSARETTGRYSPLHF.

A word on this clone: Relative to the germline gene, one junction end is altered; a read error may explain this. The chain has TRBV6-9 and TRBJ1-2, with TRBD1 as a possible D gene (6 bases). The V gene's germline CDR1 is MNHGY and CDR2 SVAAGI. The CDR3 length is 12 residues. CDR3 bases: TGCGCCAGCTTATCAGGGGACTATGGCTACACCTTC. Encoded protein: CASLSGDYGYTF.

The chain has TRBV20-1 and TRBJ2-2, with D unresolved. Trimming took off 8 bases at V and 4 bases at J, with 14 bases between the two ends. This CDR3 is 13 amino acids long. From germline, CDR1 is DFQATT and CDR2 SNEGSKA (reference sequence). The CDR3 protein is CSPSRSTTGELFF. CDR3 bases: TGCAGTCCCTCGCGGAGCACCACCGGGGAGCTGTTTTTT.

The chain couples TRBV11-2 to TRBJ2-5; 12 bases agree with TRBD2. The CDR3 loop spans 18 amino acids. Germline-derived CDR1 and CDR2 are SGHAT and FQNNGV. The V and J ends lost 5 bases and 0 bases, in that order; junction bases with no gene match: 10. This CDR3 reads CASSGGLAGGTYQETQYF. Here the CDR3 DNA reads TGTGCCAGCAGCGGTGGGCTAGCGGGGGGGACGTACCAAGAGACCCAGTACTTC.

This clone was seen a few times. The chain is built from TRBV2 and TRBJ1-3; D is unresolved. V lost 2 bases and J lost 13, with 9 bases in between. The CDR3 length is 11 residues. Germline CDR1 reads SNHLY; CDR2 reads FYNNEI. DNA of the CDR3: TGTGCCAGCAGTGAAACCACGGTTATATATTTT. This encodes CASSETTVIYF.

This clone was observed at least ten times. The chain employs TRBV5-1 and TRBJ2-3; D may be TRBD1 (6 bases). The V end was cut by 2 bases, the J end by 4 bases, with 11 bases between. The CDR3 loop spans 14 amino acids. Germline values: CDR1 SGHRS, CDR2 YFSETQ. The CDR3 region has the DNA TGCGCCAGCAGCTTAGTACAGGGCCCAGATACGCAGTATTTT. Amino acids: CASSLVQGPDTQYF.

This clone occurred a few times. This chain links TRBV28 with TRBJ2-7, with TRBD1 matching 7 bases. The CDR3 has 16 residues. Germline CDR1 reads MDHEN; CDR2 reads SYDVKM. Losses at the gene ends were 3 bases for V and 3 bases for J; bases not matched to a gene: 11. Here the CDR3 reads CASSFRGTDVFYEQYF. Here the CDR3 DNA reads TGTGCCAGCAGTTTTCGTGGGACAGATGTATTCTACGAGCAGTACTTC.

The chain uses TRBV4-3 and TRBJ1-5; 9 positions match TRBD1. Germline values: CDR1 LGHNA, CDR2 YSLEER. Trimming removed 4 bases from V and 9 bases from J; junction bases left unmatched: 10. The CDR3 extends over 15 amino acids. This CDR3 reads CASSPHDRGSAPQHF. For the CDR3, the DNA is TGCGCCAGCAGCCCACACGACAGGGGGTCTGCGCCCCAGCATTTT.

This chain uses TRBV11-1 with TRBJ2-2, with 10 positions matching TRBD1. V lost 6 bases and J lost 5; bases outside the gene matches: 18. Per the germline V gene, CDR1 is SGHAT and CDR2 is FQDESV (reference sequence). The CDR3 consists of 19 residues. The CDR3 DNA follows: TGTGCCAGCAGTTTCGGGACAGGGGCTCCTCACGGTTATACCGGGGAGCTGTTTTTT. Protein product: CASSFGTGAPHGYTGELFF. The full variable domain, in which reference TRBV11-1 and TRBJ2-2 provide the parts outside the CDR3, is EAEVAQSPRYKITEKSQAVAFWCDPISGHATLYWYRQILGQGPELLVQFQDESVVDDSQLPKDRFSAERLKGVDSTLKIQPAELGDSAMYLCASSFGTGAPHGYTGELFFGEGSRLTVL.

The chain recombines TRBV6-2 or TRBV6-3 with TRBJ2-7, with D uncertain. The CDR3 is 15 residues long. Trimming took off 2 bases at V and 3 bases at J, with 14 bases between the two ends. CDR1 MNHEY and CDR2 SVGEGT come from the germline V gene. The CDR3 DNA is TGTGCCAGCAGTTACGGGTTGGTAGGGAACTACGAGCAGTACTTC. Translating it yields CASSYGLVGNYEQYF.

The genes are TRBV5-1 and TRBJ2-1; 8 bases map to TRBD1. J was trimmed by 9 bases and V by 9 bases; bases with no gene match: 17. Germline V gene lookup returns CDR1 SGHRS and CDR2 YFSETQ. The CDR3 sequence is 15 residues long. The CDR3 reads CAIILGQALDVEQFF. The CDR3 DNA reads as TGCGCCATCATCTTGGGACAGGCCCTTGACGTTGAGCAGTTCTTC. Combining the CDR3 with reference TRBV5-1 and TRBJ2-1 gives the whole variable domain KAGVTQTPRYLIKTRGQQVTLSCSPISGHRSVSWYQQTPGQGLQFLFEYFSETQRNKGNFPGRFSGRQFSNSRSEMNVSTLELGDSALYLCAIILGQALDVEQFFGPGTRLTVL.

This clone was observed at least ten times. A read error may be the cause here, since a much bigger clone is one base away. The same CDR3 also results from other DNA sequences found in this sample. The chain combines TRBV6-1 with TRBJ1-6; no definite D call. The CDR3 consists of 14 residues. Germline V gives CDR1 MNHNS, CDR2 SASEGT. The germline V and J ends were trimmed by 1 base and 13 bases, with 14 bases remaining between them. The CDR3 protein is CASSEGLAGSPLHF. In nucleotides, the CDR3 is TGTGCCAGCAGTGAAGGCCTGGCTGGGTCGCCCCTCCACTTT.

The chain has TRBV6-5 and TRBJ1-2; no clear D. V lost 8 bases, J lost 0 bases, and 16 bases lay in between. Germline CDR1 and CDR2: MNHEY and SVGAGI. The CDR3 is 15 residues long. This chain's CDR3 is CASRSGGLANYGYTF. CDR3 bases: TGTGCCAGCCGTTCAGGTGGGCTGGCTAACTATGGCTACACCTTC.

This clone came up a few times. This sequence joins TRBV7-6 and TRBJ1-2, with a weak D call TRBD1 (5 bases). V lost 1 base and J lost 7, with 13 bases in between. The length of the CDR3 is 14 residues. The germline gives CDR1 SGHVS, CDR2 FNYEAQ. The CDR3 reads CASSLVEGLRGYTF. The CDR3 DNA reads TGTGCCAGCAGCTTAGTGGAGGGACTACGTGGCTACACCTTC.

This clone showed up many times. DNA for the CDR3: TGTGCCAGTAGTATAGCAGGTGAAAAACTGTTTTTT. It translates to CASSIAGEKLFF. This rearrangement joins TRBV19 to TRBJ1-4; no reliable D call. The germline CDR1 and CDR2 sequences are LNHDA and SQIVND (reference sequence). The CDR3 is 12 amino acids. Trimming left V 1 base short and J 7 bases short, with 4 bases between.

The chain employs TRBV12-5 and TRBJ1-2; D is possibly TRBD1 (5 bases). V was clipped by 3 bases and J by 3 bases, with 8 bases between them. CDR3 size: 13 residues. The germline V gene encodes CDR1 LGHNT and CDR2 FRNRAP. This CDR3 is CASGFGGYYGYTF. Here the CDR3 DNA reads TGTGCTAGTGGTTTTGGGGGATACTATGGCTACACCTTC.

The sample holds many counts of this clone. The CDR3 loop reads CASSEHSNQETQYF. The CDR3 nucleotides read TGTGCCAGCAGTGAGCACAGCAACCAAGAGACCCAGTACTTC. The chain uses TRBV25-1 and TRBJ2-5; D is ambiguous. This CDR3 region has 14 residues. Germline V gives CDR1 MGHDK, CDR2 SYGVNS. V was cut by 3 bases and J by 0 bases, with 8 bases left in between.

This clone counts as medium-sized. The chain combines TRBV28 with TRBJ2-7; D is ambiguous. Per the germline V gene, CDR1 is MDHEN and CDR2 is SYDVKM. This CDR3 is 13 amino acids long. Trimming took off 6 bases at V and 4 bases at J, with 13 bases between the two ends. CDR3 nucleotides: TGTGCCAGCAGCTTCGGACGCCAATACGAGCAGTACTTC. This gives the protein CASSFGRQYEQYF.

Turning to this clone: With a much larger clone just one base away, this may be a read error. The chain combines TRBV7-9 with TRBJ2-5; no clear D gene. Germline-derived CDR1 and CDR2 are SEHNR and FQNEAQ (reference sequence). The CDR3 is 12 residues long. CDR3 coding DNA: TGTGCCAGCAGTCCGTACCAAGATACCCAGTACTTC. Its translation is CASSPYQDTQYF.

This clone is medium-sized by share. V and J are TRBV9 and TRBJ1-1; D uncertain. The CDR3 sequence is 12 residues long. V gave up 3 bases and J gave up 2 bases, with 5 bases separating them. Germline-derived CDR1 and CDR2 are SGDLS and YYNGEE. Written as DNA, the CDR3 is TGTGCCAGCAGCGGGTCAAACACTGAAGCTTTCTTT. Its protein product is CASSGSNTEAFF. The variable domain in full, completed from reference TRBV9 and TRBJ1-1, reads DSGVTQTPKHLITATGQRVTLRCSPRSGDLSVYWYQQSLDQGLQFLIQYYNGEERAKGNILERFSAQQFPDLHSELNLSSLELGDSALYFCASSGSNTEAFFGQGTRLTVV.

This sequence joins TRBV19 and TRBJ1-1, with a tentative D call TRBD1 (5 bases). In germline, CDR1 is LNHDA, CDR2 SQIVND (reference sequence). Trimming removed 3 bases from V and 4 bases from J, with 12 bases in between. This CDR3 comprises 14 residues. The CDR3 nucleotides read TGTGCCAGTAGTATCCAGGAGGGGAGCACTGAAGCTTTCTTT. This translates into CASSIQEGSTEAFF.

This sequence joins TRBV5-1 and TRBJ2-3; 11 bases match TRBD2. V lost 2 bases to trimming and J lost 9 bases; unmatched junction nucleotides: 2. Germline V gene lookup returns CDR1 SGHRS and CDR2 YFSETQ. The CDR3 runs to 13 residues. The chain's CDR3 is CASSFIAGGTQYF. CDR3 nucleotide sequence: TGCGCCAGCAGCTTCATAGCGGGAGGGACGCAGTATTTT.

This clone was recorded at least ten times. This chain uses TRBV14 with TRBJ2-1; no definite D call. From germline, CDR1 is SGHDN and CDR2 FVKESK. The CDR3 extends over 13 amino acids. Trimming pared 4 bases from V and 9 bases from J, leaving 13 bases between. For the CDR3, the DNA is TGTGCCAGCAGCCTGCCGATTGTGGGTGAGCAGTTCTTC. Translating gives CASSLPIVGEQFF.

The sample holds many counts of this clone. The chain recombines TRBV7-3 with TRBJ1-2, with 7 bases lining up with TRBD1. V trimming: 6 bases; J trimming: 2 bases; junction bases outside the gene matches: 21. The CDR3 runs to 19 residues. Germline V gene data show CDR1 as SGHTA and CDR2 as FQGTGA. The CDR3 bases are TGTGCCAGCAGGCCTATAAGAGGCCAAACGGGACAGACGAACTATGGCTACACCTTC. Translation gives CASRPIRGQTGQTNYGYTF.

This sequence joins TRBV30 and TRBJ2-2, with 10 positions matching TRBD2. Losses at the gene ends were 4 bases for V and 9 bases for J; bases not matched to a gene: 8. Germline V gives CDR1 GTSNPN, CDR2 SVGIG (reference sequence). There are 14 residues in the CDR3. CDR3 in DNA: TGTGCCTGGATGGTAGCGGGAGGTGGTAGGGAGCTGTTTTTT. It specifies CAWMVAGGGRELFF.